There are many counts of the clone carrying this T cell receptor (beta chain). Its antigen is undetermined. Amplification of TCR beta CDR3 regions was performed using RNA transcripts as template. A first-round RT-PCR of the TCR CDR3 used the HTBI primer set. MiXCR, run by TCRdb on the multiplex PCR reads, gives a single entry per CDR3 protein. This table holds 250,000 or so distinct CDR3 sequences, 14% to 15% found once. V was clipped by 2 bases and J by 7 bases; unmatched bases: 5. CDR1 MDHEN and CDR2 SYDVKM come from the germline V gene. This CDR3 comprises 14 residues. This sample is part of a study of T cells in Graves' hyperthyroidism and ophthalmopathy. Study background: Staff took peripheral blood when the initial diagnosis was made, before any treatment began. Study-wide findings and caveats: A model of 13 V-J pairs discriminated ophthalmopathy from stable hyperthyroidism. The model's output predicted ophthalmopathy at a median of about 6.5 months prior to onset.

The diagnostic basis comprised clinical symptoms, serum thyroxine and TRAb, thyroid ultrasound and orbital computed tomography. This clonotype was sampled from a woman aged 40-49 years with Graves' hyperthyroidism that later progressed to Graves' ophthalmopathy. The sample was blood. The chain carries TRBV28 and TRBJ2-1, with 7 positions matching TRBD2. CDR3 in DNA: TGTGCCAGCAGTTTACTAGCGGAGCATAATGAGCAGTTCTTC. Residues: CASSLLAEHNEQFF.